This passage covers 23 T cell receptor beta chains from one sample sequenced in a study of CD8 T cells in Susac syndrome. With random hexamers, reverse transcription was performed on about 0.5 to 1 ug of RNA. TCRdb redid the calling of the immunoSEQ multiplex PCR reads with MiXCR, one entry per CDR3 protein. The table has 200,000 to 250,000 distinct CDR3 sequences, approximately 95% seen once. Specimen: CD4+ T cells from PBMCs. All receptors come from a human donor with multiple sclerosis.

CDR3 coding DNA: TGTGCCAGCAGAGGTTGGGAGAACACCGGGGAGCTGTTTTTT. This encodes CASRGWENTGELFF. V is TRBV3-1 and J is TRBJ2-2; no clear D gene. The CDR3 is 14 amino acids. Germline lookup yields CDR1 LGHDT and CDR2 YNNKEL (reference sequence). Trimming took off 6 bases at V and 1 base at J, with 9 bases between the two ends.

This chain links TRBV2 with TRBJ1-2; TRBD1 might be the D (6 bases). CDR3 length: 13 residues. CDR1 is SNHLY and CDR2 is FYNNEI in the germline V gene. V gave up 6 bases and J gave up 8 bases, with 16 bases separating them. Here the CDR3 reads CASRKSDRGGYTF. CDR3 in DNA: TGTGCCAGCAGGAAATCGGACAGAGGAGGCTACACCTTC.

This chain joins TRBV6-2 or TRBV6-3 and TRBJ2-3; a possible D gene is TRBD1 (6 bases). Trimming pared 5 bases from V and 5 bases from J, leaving 14 bases between. The CDR3 sequence is 14 residues long. Germline CDR1 reads MNHEY; CDR2 reads SVGEGT. The CDR3 DNA reads TGTGCCAGCAGTAGGACAGTAATAGTAGATACGCAGTATTTT. Translation: CASSRTVIVDTQYF.

V gene TRBV29-1 combines with J gene TRBJ2-4; D may be TRBD1 or TRBD2 (5 bases each). With the DNA end fitting TRBJ2-5 better, the J assignment may be wrong. Germline loops: CDR1 SQVTM, CDR2 ANQGSEA. The CDR3 has 14 residues. The CDR3 loop reads CSVEGGRGAGTQYF. The CDR3 DNA reads as TGCAGCGTTGAAGGGGGAAGGGGCGCGGGGACCCAGTACTTC.

The chain is built from TRBV3-1 and TRBJ2-1; 10 nucleotides line up with TRBD2. Germline CDR1 is LGHDT and CDR2 is YNNKEL (reference sequence). This CDR3 comprises 12 residues. J was trimmed by 10 bases and V by 6 bases; bases with no gene match: 3. The CDR3 nucleotides are TGTGCCAGCAGACAGGGACTAGCGGAGCAGTTCTTC. Translated: CASRQGLAEQFF.

V gene TRBV20-1 combines with J gene TRBJ2-5, with 7 positions matching TRBD1. Germline lookup yields CDR1 DFQATT and CDR2 SNEGSKA (reference sequence). V gave up 4 bases and J gave up 3 bases; unmatched junction bases: 5. CDR3 length: 13 amino acids. For the CDR3, the DNA is TGCAGTGCTAAGGGGGCTTCTAAAGAGACCCAGTACTTC. It is translated as CSAKGASKETQYF.

This clonotype was seen a single time. The rearrangement links TRBV4-2 to TRBJ2-6, with 7 bases fitting TRBD2. This CDR3 is 19 amino acids long. The V and J ends lost 1 base and 4 bases, in that order; junction bases with no gene match: 13. CDR1 LGHNA and CDR2 YNFKEQ come from the germline V gene. This chain's CDR3 is CASSQVATSSAAGANVLTF. In DNA form, the CDR3 reads TGTGCCAGCAGCCAAGTGGCGACTAGCAGTGCTGCGGGGGCCAACGTCCTGACTTTC.

The rearrangement joins TRBV23-1 to TRBJ1-6; no definite D call. TRBV23-1 is an ORF, and what it does is uncertain. The CDR3 is 20 amino acids. With 0 bases removed from V and 7 bases from J, the gap between germline ends came to 25 bases. CDR3 sequence (DNA): TGCGCCAGCAGTCAATCGAAGCCCCGAGGGAGCAGGAAAAGGAATTCACCCCTCCACTTT. Translating gives CASSQSKPRGSRKRNSPLHF.

The chain links TRBV6-5 to TRBJ1-1; 9 bases agree with TRBD1. The CDR3 extends over 14 amino acids. The germline CDR1 and CDR2 sequences are MNHEY and SVGAGI. V trimming: 5 bases; J trimming: 4 bases; junction bases outside the gene matches: 5. The CDR3 reads CASSRVQGATEAFF. DNA for the CDR3: TGTGCCAGCAGTCGAGTACAGGGGGCCACTGAAGCTTTCTTT.

This sequence joins TRBV29-1 and TRBJ1-5; unclear D gene. Trimming stripped 5 bases from V and 0 bases from J, with 11 bases between. Germline CDR1 and CDR2: SQVTM and ANQGSEA. The CDR3 length is 14 residues. CDR3 sequence reads: CSVSPGNSNQPQHF. CDR3 coding DNA: TGCAGCGTTTCCCCGGGAAATAGCAATCAGCCCCAGCATTTT. Together with reference TRBV29-1 and TRBJ1-5, the CDR3 gives the full variable domain: SAVISQKPSRDICQRGTSLTIQCQVDSQVTMMFWYRQQPGQSLTLIATANQGSEATYESGFVIDKFPISRPNLTFSTLTVSNMSPEDSSIYLCSVSPGNSNQPQHFGDGTRLSIL.

The chain employs TRBV15 and TRBJ2-3, with D perhaps matching TRBD2 (6 bases). This CDR3 spans 13 amino acids. Deletions cut 7 bases from V and 2 bases from J, with 10 bases between. CDR1 LNHNV and CDR2 YYDKDF come from the germline V gene (reference sequence). Written as DNA, the CDR3 is TGTGCCACCAAGGACTATTCCACAGATACGCAGTATTTT. It is translated as CATKDYSTDTQYF.

This clonotype was seen once. CDR3 DNA sequence: TGCAGCGTTTATGGGCCCGGGGGCACTGAAGCTTTCTTT. Translated: CSVYGPGGTEAFF. The chain combines TRBV29-1 with TRBJ1-1, with a possible D match to TRBD1 (5 bases). The CDR3 covers 13 residues. The germline V gene has CDR1 SQVTM and CDR2 ANQGSEA. The V end was cut by 5 bases, the J end by 4 bases, with 14 bases between.

J is TRBJ2-7 and V is TRBV25-1, with 9 bases aligning to TRBD1. This CDR3 has 11 residues. Looked up from germline, CDR1 is MGHDK and CDR2 is SYGVNS. J lost 3 bases, V lost 11 bases, and 2 bases had no gene match. This CDR3 is CAGGQGYEQYF. CDR3 bases: TGTGCCGGGGGACAGGGCTACGAGCAGTACTTC.

This chain uses TRBV3-1 with TRBJ1-4, with a weak D call TRBD1 (5 bases). The CDR3 is 13 amino acids. The germline V gene has CDR1 LGHDT and CDR2 YNNKEL (reference sequence). V dropped 3 bases and J dropped 11 bases, with 13 bases sitting between them. The CDR3 region is CASSQGPETKLFF. The DNA for the CDR3 is TGTGCCAGCAGCCAGGGGCCCGAGACGAAACTGTTTTTT.

The DNA for the CDR3 is TGTGCCTGGAGTGCGACCGGGACACCGCAGTACGTC. Translating it yields CAWSATGTPQYV. This chain links TRBV30 with TRBJ2-7, with D possibly matching TRBD1 (6 bases). Germline CDR1 GTSNPN, CDR2 SVGIG (reference sequence). Trimming took off 1 base at V and 9 bases at J, with 13 bases between the two ends. The length of the CDR3 is 12 residues.

J is TRBJ1-2 and V is TRBV3-1, with 10 bases aligning to TRBD1. Germline CDR1 and CDR2: LGHDT and YNNKEL (reference sequence). Trimming at V came to 8 bases and at J to 7 bases, leaving 13 bases not matched to a gene. The CDR3 covers 15 residues. CDR3 nucleotide sequence: TGTGCCAGCCGCCGGACAGGGGGTAGTTTTCGTGGCTACACCTTC. This translates into CASRRTGGSFRGYTF.

The chain carries TRBV3-1 and TRBJ2-5; 12 nucleotides match TRBD2. The CDR3 runs 17 residues. Unmatched junction bases numbered 8, after V lost 4 bases and J lost 2 bases. Germline V lookup: CDR1 LGHDT, CDR2 YNNKEL (reference sequence). The CDR3 DNA sequence: TGTGCCAGCAGCCGAAAGACGACTAGCGGGGGACAAGAGACCCAGTACTTC. Translated: CASSRKTTSGGQETQYF.

The CDR3 protein is CASSSRTGGDTQYF. CDR3 DNA sequence: TGTGCCAGCAGCTCCCGGACAGGGGGGGATACGCAGTATTTT. The V call is TRBV7-2, the J call TRBJ2-3; 10 nucleotides align to TRBD1. Germline V gene data show CDR1 as SGHTA and CDR2 as FQGNSA. The CDR3 spans 14 residues. The ends lost 4 bases at V and 6 bases at J; junction bases unmatched: 4.

This chain links TRBV29-1 with TRBJ2-3, with D perhaps given as TRBD1 or TRBD2 (5 bases each). The germline CDR1 and CDR2 sequences are SQVTM and ANQGSEA. This CDR3 region has 12 residues. V lost 3 bases and J 6 bases, leaving 10 bases between the germline ends. The CDR3 DNA reads TGCAGCGTTGATAAAGGGACGGATACGCAGTATTTT. It codes for CSVDKGTDTQYF.

This chain uses TRBV4-1 with TRBJ2-1; D perhaps matches TRBD2 (5 bases). Germline V CDR1 and CDR2: MGHRA, YSYEKL. The CDR3 length is 15 residues. Between the trimmed V and J ends, which lost 3 bases and 6 bases, there was a span of 15 bases. The CDR3 sequence: CASSHPPERSNEQFF. The CDR3 DNA reads as TGCGCCAGCAGCCACCCCCCCGAGCGGAGCAATGAGCAGTTCTTC.

V is TRBV20-1 and J is TRBJ2-7; D is possibly TRBD1 (5 bases). Trimming shortened V by 4 bases and J by 4 bases, and 11 bases separated the two germline ends. CDR1 and CDR2 from the germline V gene are DFQATT and SNEGSKA (reference sequence). The CDR3 consists of 12 residues. The CDR3 DNA is TGCAGTGCTACCGACAGACAATACGAGCAGTACTTC. As protein: CSATDRQYEQYF.

This clonotype occurred a few times. The chain couples TRBV2 to TRBJ1-4, with 10 bases matching TRBD1. CDR1 is SNHLY, CDR2 FYNNEI, per germline. The J segment lost 5 bases and the V segment lost 4 bases, leaving 4 bases of the junction unmatched. The CDR3 is 15 amino acids. CDR3 in DNA: TGTGCCAGCAGTGCGGCGGGACAGGGGAATGAAAAACTGTTTTTT. It encodes CASSAAGQGNEKLFF.

This chain links TRBV11-2 with TRBJ2-1; 7 positions agree with TRBD2. The germline gives CDR1 SGHAT, CDR2 FQNNGV. This CDR3 region has 18 residues. Unmatched junction bases numbered 13, after V lost 5 bases and J lost 0 bases. CDR3 sequence reads: CASSPILPGGSSYNEQFF. The CDR3 DNA reads as TGTGCCAGCAGCCCCATACTGCCGGGAGGAAGCTCCTACAATGAGCAGTTCTTC.